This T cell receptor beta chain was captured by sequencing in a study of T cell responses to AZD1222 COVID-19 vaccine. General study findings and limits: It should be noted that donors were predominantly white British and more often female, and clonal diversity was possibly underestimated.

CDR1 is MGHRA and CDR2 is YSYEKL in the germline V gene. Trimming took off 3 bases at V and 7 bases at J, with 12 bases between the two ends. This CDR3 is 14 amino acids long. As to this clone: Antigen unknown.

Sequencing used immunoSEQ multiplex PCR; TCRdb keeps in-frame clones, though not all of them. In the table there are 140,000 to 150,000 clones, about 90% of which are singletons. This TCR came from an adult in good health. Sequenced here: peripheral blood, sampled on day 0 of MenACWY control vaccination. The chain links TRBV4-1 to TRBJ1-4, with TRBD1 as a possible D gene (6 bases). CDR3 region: CASSHLGRGEKLFF. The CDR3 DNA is TGCGCCAGCAGCCACCTGGGCAGGGGTGAAAAACTGTTTTTT.